This section outlines one T cell receptor beta chain sequence together with its context. What antigen it recognizes has not been identified. No clone much larger than this one lies a single base away; base qualities are absent. Trimming costs V 2 bases and J 2 bases, and their ends lie 7 bases apart. The CDR3 covers 13 residues, taking in both the cysteine and the phenylalanine. Only CDR3 DNA remains: 39 bases, in frame from the first base. CDR1 and CDR2 are read off the germline V gene as SGHDT and YYEEEE. Participants were included only if at least one PBMC sample before ART initiation and at least two post-ART samples were available. Treatment was received in the United States of America by all participants with HIV. Before DNA extraction, cryopreserved samples containing about 0.9-11 million PBMC were thawed and washed. At the time of the earliest PBMC sample for each participant with HIV, ages ranged from 23 to 54 years. Per participant, PBMC samples came from 1-4 timepoints prior to ART initiation and 2-8 timepoints following ART initiation, for a median of 7 samples. For every participant, serial HIV viral load, CD4+ T-cell count, ART history and demographic data were obtained. Genomic DNA was extracted from unsorted PBMC with a Qiagen kit on a QIAcube, with processing performed in batches of 12 samples.

The sample is drawn from a study of long-term antiretroviral therapy in people with HIV (dated by TCRdb to about 2022). Looking at the study overall: Collection of the earliest samples took place about a decade ahead of the 2015 WHO recommendation for immediate ART, at a time when ART was typically delayed until CD4 counts fell. Whether ART initiation and durable HIV suppression were associated with changes in peripheral blood TRB repertoire composition and diversity was tested in a retrospective serial study. The cohort contributed fewer than 200 cryopreserved PBMC samples from around 30 adults with confirmed HIV infection, collected serially over a mean of roughly 6 years (range 1-12). About two fifths of the roughly 30 participants with HIV were female. No cross-contamination during QIAcube processing turned up in test extractions that ran a monoclonal T-cell line alongside 25 to 35 polyclonal samples.

Sequencing of the TRB variable region was done with the immunoSEQ hsTCRB v3.0 assay at survey level resolution. A depth of roughly 40,000-55,000 T-cell genomes per sample was targeted for TRB sequencing. An Illumina MiSeq with a v3 150-cycle kit was used to sequence the pooled TRB libraries. Per the source publication's procedure: Analysis of repertoires was carried out in R inside a reproducible Nextflow workflow spanning QC, data transformation and analysis. LymphoSeq2, an R package for exploring AIRR-Seq data, was used to implement custom analyses. A few samples yielding fewer than 5000 total TRB sequences were excluded, leaving 188 analyzed HIV repertoires. Of the roughly 190 retained HIV repertoires, almost 60 were collected before and under 150 after ART initiation. Each repertoire was downsampled to 5000 TRB nucleotide sequences, and summary statistics were averaged across 100 downsampling iterations. The analysis kept only TRB sequences whose CDR3 regions were at least seven amino acids long. Diversity was measured with a Shannon entropy-derived clonality score and the Gini coefficient. In repertoire networks, the top 5000 CDR3 amino acid sequences were linked whenever an edit distance of one separated two sequences. For TRB CDR3 amino acid sequences, antigen specificity groups and MHC restriction were predicted with GLIPH2. To flag known CMV, EBV, HIV or tissue antigen associations, CDR3 amino acid sequences were matched against VDJdb and McPAS-TCR. Pre-ART, post-ART and control groups were compared with Wilcoxon signed-rank tests and Holm-Bonferroni correction. TCRdb took over this immuneACCESS table, retaining in-frame rearrangements with V and J assigned. Such tables are incomplete; in checked studies, under half of the missing clones stem from an unresolved V gene, and the remainder is unexplained. Clone size and V and J calls were adopted from that table, with D and trimming inferred from the DNA. For this sample the table gives 30,000 to 40,000 clones, of which 70% to 90% were detected only once. The ten largest clonotypes hold about 4.4% of the sample.

What the study reported, not specific to this receptor: Starting ART was linked to a significant rise in TRB diversity, yet even with long-term ART the diversity remained significantly lower than in transplant donor controls. Inferences about post-ART repertoire changes were limited because no data were available on ART adherence, viral resistance or therapy changes. Because PBMC availability was limited, only the TCR beta chain was sequenced, with no alpha chain pairing. Samples dated from 2004 to 2017, and the ART regimens used may be less effective than current ones. Expanded TRB clones identified before ART initiation dominated the repertoire across all time points, though the dominance fluctuated and decreased in many PLHIV after ART. Because pre-ART samples had limited cell numbers, unsorted PBMC were profiled rather than sorted CD4+ and CD8+ T cells. Narrower CDR3 length ranges were observed in HIV repertoires than in controls, and an antigen-experienced repertoire with only a slight naive shift after ART was suggested by the network structure.

The rearrangement combines TRBV5-6 with TRBJ1-1; no D segment can be confidently identified. The receptor's source is a man between 18 and 35 years old with HIV. The input for sequencing was unsorted PBMCs, taken around 3.3 years after starting antiretroviral therapy. CDR3 protein: CASSLAGNTEAFF. The bases are TGTGCCAGCAGCTTAGCAGGTAACACTGAAGCTTTCTTT.